These 19 T cell receptor beta chains were sequenced from one sample in a study of early T cells in non-severe SARS-CoV-2 infection. TCRdb re-called the 5' RACE reads with MiXCR, one entry per CDR3 protein. Counted here are some 45,000 distinct CDR3 sequences, about 6% occurring once; the ten biggest clones make up around 7.7%. The material was whole blood, obtained at baseline. These receptors originate from an adult who was a healthcare worker with PCR-confirmed SARS-CoV-2 infection or an uninfected control (not recorded which).

The V call is TRBV11-2, the J call TRBJ2-3; 13 bases are a match to TRBD2. This CDR3 has 17 amino acids. Germline V gene sequence: CDR1 SGHAT, CDR2 FQNNGV. Trimming removed 7 bases from V and 2 bases from J; junction bases left unmatched: 9. The DNA of the CDR3 is TGTGCCAGCATCCAAAGGACTAGCGGGGGCCTCACAGATACGCAGTATTTT. Protein: CASIQRTSGGLTDTQYF.

This clonotype occurred many times. The chain employs TRBV5-5 and TRBJ2-2; 10 nucleotides align to TRBD2. V lost 1 base, J lost 3 bases, and 0 bases stayed unmatched. The CDR3 is made up of 15 amino acids. Germline assignment: CDR1 SGHKS and CDR2 YYEKEE (reference sequence). CDR3 protein: CASSLTSGDTGELFF. CDR3 DNA sequence: TGTGCCAGCAGCTTGACTAGCGGGGACACCGGGGAGCTGTTTTTT. Complete variable domain (other parts from reference TRBV5-5 and TRBJ2-2): DAGVTQSPTHLIKTRGQQVTLRCSPISGHKSVSWYQQVLGQGPQFIFQYYEKEERGRGNFPDRFSARQFPNYSSELNVNALLLGDSALYLCASSLTSGDTGELFFGEGSRLTVL.

This clonotype was seen only a few times. The chain uses TRBV12-3 or TRBV12-4 and TRBJ2-2; D remains ambiguous. The ends were cut back, 3 bases at V and 6 bases at J, with 5 bases in the middle. This CDR3 spans 12 amino acids. CDR3 protein: CASSLAPGELFF. The CDR3 DNA sequence: TGTGCCAGCAGTTTGGCCCCCGGGGAGCTGTTTTTT.

This clonotype came up many times. The chain joins TRBV10-3 to TRBJ1-6, with TRBD1 as a possible D gene (6 bases). The germline CDR1 and CDR2 sequences are ENHRY and SYGVKD. CDR3 length: 14 amino acids. The V and J ends lost 4 bases and 2 bases respectively, with 6 bases between them. The CDR3, as DNA: TGTGCCATCAGTGGGACAGCCTATAATTCACCCCTCCACTTT. Amino acid sequence: CAISGTAYNSPLHF.

This clonotype was observed a few times. This rearrangement joins TRBV29-1 to TRBJ2-1; D may be TRBD2 (6 bases). The germline V gene encodes CDR1 SQVTM and CDR2 ANQGSEA. The CDR3 is 14 amino acids. With 3 bases removed from V and 2 bases from J, the gap between germline ends came to 11 bases. CDR3 coding DNA: TGCAGCGTTGAGGCGGGGTTAACCTACAATGAGCAGTTCTTC. As protein: CSVEAGLTYNEQFF.

The rearrangement links TRBV6-1 to TRBJ2-7, with 8 bases matching TRBD1. CDR3 length: 15 amino acids. J was trimmed by 3 bases and V by 5 bases; bases with no gene match: 9. Germline V gives CDR1 MNHNS, CDR2 SASEGT. The CDR3 protein is CASSPGTGGYYEQYF. In DNA form, the CDR3 reads TGTGCCAGCAGTCCGGGGACAGGAGGGTACTACGAGCAGTACTTC.

This clonotype was seen ten or more times. This sequence joins TRBV5-1 and TRBJ2-2; no firm D call. Per germline, CDR1 SGHRS and CDR2 YFSETQ. There are 18 residues in the CDR3. Between the trimmed V and J ends, which lost 1 base and 2 bases, there was a span of 18 bases. As DNA, the CDR3 is TGCGCCAGCAGCTTGCCCCGTGGCACTCGCTTAAACACCGGGGAGCTGTTTTTT. This gives the protein CASSLPRGTRLNTGELFF.

This clonotype was detected ten times or more. The genes are TRBV29-1 and TRBJ2-5; no clear D gene. Trimming shortened V by 7 bases and J by 2 bases, and 5 bases separated the two germline ends. Germline V CDR1 and CDR2: SQVTM, ANQGSEA. The CDR3 is 10 amino acids. CDR3 sequence (DNA): TGCAGCGCCCTGCAAGAGACCCAGTACTTC. It specifies CSALQETQYF.

This clonotype appeared many times. The chain recombines TRBV12-3 or TRBV12-4 with TRBJ2-3; TRBD1 aligns across 7 bases. With 5 bases clipped from V and 5 bases from J, the junction kept 7 bases outside the gene matches. CDR3 size: 14 residues. The CDR3 sequence is CASSPGTAKDTQYF. CDR3 coding DNA: TGTGCCAGCAGTCCCGGGACAGCTAAAGATACGCAGTATTTT.

This clonotype was observed many times. The chain links TRBV6-5 to TRBJ2-2; 7 bases are shared with TRBD2. The germline CDR1 and CDR2 sequences are MNHEY and SVGAGI. V shed 5 bases and J 3 bases; nucleotides not matched to a gene: 6. This CDR3 is built from 15 residues. CDR3 in amino acids: CASSAGDRYTGELFF. CDR3 nucleotides: TGTGCCAGCAGTGCGGGGGACCGATACACCGGGGAGCTGTTTTTT.

CDR3 residues: CASRRDSNYGYTF. The DNA for the CDR3 is TGTGCCAGCCGCCGGGACAGTAACTATGGCTACACCTTC. The J gene is TRBJ1-2, the V gene TRBV6-6, with TRBD1 matching over 7 bases. V shed 8 bases and J 1 base; nucleotides not matched to a gene: 4. The CDR3 length is 13 residues. The germline CDR1 and CDR2 sequences are MNHNY and SVGAGI (reference sequence).

The chain is built from TRBV7-9 and TRBJ2-7; 7 bases map to TRBD1. This CDR3 region has 16 residues. Unmatched junction bases numbered 10, after V lost 2 bases and J lost 3 bases. Germline CDR1 SEHNR, CDR2 FQNEAQ (reference sequence). The CDR3 is CASSLPYRGASYEQYF. The CDR3 DNA follows: TGTGCCAGCAGCTTACCCTACAGGGGAGCGAGCTACGAGCAGTACTTC.

This clonotype appeared many times. CDR3 sequence: CASSTLTGSGEAFF. As DNA, the CDR3 is TGTGCCAGCAGTACCCTAACAGGCAGCGGGGAAGCTTTCTTT. V usage is TRBV27 and J usage is TRBJ1-1; perhaps TRBD1 as D (5 bases). This CDR3 has 14 residues. Germline values: CDR1 MNHEY, CDR2 SMNVEV (reference sequence). Trimming cost V 5 bases and J 8 bases, with 18 bases left between them.

This clonotype occurred a few times. V gene TRBV19 combines with J gene TRBJ2-7; 8 positions agree with TRBD1. The CDR3 length is 15 residues. Trimming cost V 2 bases and J 0 bases; bases outside gene matches: 3. Germline values: CDR1 LNHDA, CDR2 SQIVND (reference sequence). The CDR3 sequence is CASSITTGGSYEQYF. Written as DNA, the CDR3 is TGTGCCAGTAGTATAACAACAGGGGGCTCCTACGAGCAGTACTTC.

The gene calls are TRBV12-3 or TRBV12-4 and TRBJ2-1; 12 nucleotides line up with TRBD1. V shed 3 bases, J shed 7 bases, and the junction held 4 bases outside the gene matches. This CDR3 contains 15 residues. CDR3 protein: CASSFGGQGANEQFF. The CDR3 DNA reads TGTGCCAGCAGTTTCGGGGGACAGGGGGCTAATGAGCAGTTCTTC.

This clonotype was found many times. This chain links TRBV6-6 with TRBJ2-5, with TRBD2 matching 12 bases. From germline, CDR1 is MNHNY and CDR2 SVGAGI (reference sequence). This CDR3 contains 14 residues. Trimming cost V 7 bases and J 5 bases; bases outside gene matches: 5. The CDR3 DNA is TGTGCCAGCAATCTAGCGGGGGGGCTTGAGACCCAGTACTTC. The encoded protein is CASNLAGGLETQYF.

This clonotype was counted ten times or more. The rearrangement joins TRBV7-2 to TRBJ2-3, with a weak D call TRBD2 (6 bases). Trimming left V 5 bases short and J 1 base short, with 10 bases between. Germline CDR1 SGHTA, CDR2 FQGNSA. The CDR3 is made up of 14 amino acids. The CDR3 nucleotides are TGTGCCAGCAGCACGGGACTCCGCACAGATACGCAGTATTTT. It is translated as CASSTGLRTDTQYF.

This clonotype has at least ten counts. CDR3: CASTPSSGANVLTF. CDR3 coding DNA: TGTGCCAGCACCCCTAGCTCTGGGGCCAACGTCCTGACTTTC. This rearrangement joins TRBV6-2 or TRBV6-3 to TRBJ2-6; D is ambiguous. The V gene's germline CDR1 is MNHEY and CDR2 SVGEGT. CDR3 length: 14 residues. V lost 7 bases to trimming and J lost 0 bases, with 7 bases between them.

This clonotype was seen repeatedly, ten times or more. V and J are TRBV30 and TRBJ2-5, with 7 bases aligning to TRBD1. Germline lookup yields CDR1 GTSNPN and CDR2 SVGIG (reference sequence). Trimming at V came to 2 bases and at J to 1 base, leaving 7 bases not matched to a gene. CDR3 length: 15 amino acids. The CDR3 coding sequence is TGTGCCTGGAGTCCGGGACAGCATTTCCAAGAGACCCAGTACTTC. Amino acids: CAWSPGQHFQETQYF.